These 10 T cell receptor beta chains were all obtained from the same sample, sequenced in a study of T-cell memory formation after mild COVID-19. TCRdb re-derived calls from the 5' RACE reads in MiXCR, one entry per CDR3 protein. The sample records some 350,000 distinct CDR3 sequences, around 13% being singletons. What was sequenced was PBMCs or a T cell subset sorted from them (not recorded which). The receptors come from a man aged 18-30 years who had mild COVID-19 (a few samples of this study predate the infection). Cell type and time point are not known.

The chain links TRBV3-1 to TRBJ2-5, with D possibly called TRBD1 or TRBD2 (5 bases each). From germline, CDR1 is LGHDT and CDR2 YNNKEL (reference sequence). The CDR3 runs to 15 residues. V was shortened by 4 bases and J by 5 bases, with 17 bases between the two germline ends. The CDR3 loop is CASSPGPLRVETQYF. The CDR3 DNA sequence: TGTGCCAGCAGCCCGGGACCTCTTCGCGTCGAGACCCAGTACTTC.

V and J are TRBV18 and TRBJ1-3, with a tentative D call TRBD1 (6 bases). The CDR3 length is 16 residues. The ends were cut back, 5 bases at V and 4 bases at J, with 18 bases in the middle. CDR1 is KGHSH, CDR2 LQKENI, per germline. CDR3 residues: CASSEWDTYLGNTIYF. The DNA of the CDR3 is TGTGCCAGCTCAGAATGGGACACCTATCTGGGAAACACCATATATTTT.

In its sample, this clonotype was seen a few times. The genes are TRBV12-3 or TRBV12-4 and TRBJ2-3; 8 nucleotides match TRBD2. V trimming: 5 bases; J trimming: 4 bases; junction bases outside the gene matches: 17. The CDR3 length is 18 residues. The chain's CDR3 is CASSATALGLVVADTQYF. Here the CDR3 DNA reads TGTGCCAGCAGTGCGACCGCCCTGGGACTAGTAGTGGCAGATACGCAGTATTTT.

This clonotype was seen a few times. The V and J genes are TRBV20-1 and TRBJ1-5; D is unresolved. Trimming left V 3 bases short and J 7 bases short, with 10 bases between. The CDR3 consists of 12 residues. Germline CDR1 DFQATT, CDR2 SNEGSKA (reference sequence). The CDR3 is CSASRAGQPQHF. The CDR3, as DNA: TGCAGTGCTAGTAGGGCTGGGCAGCCCCAGCATTTT.

This clonotype was counted between two and nine times. The chain employs TRBV4-1 and TRBJ1-2; TRBD1 aligns across 9 bases. This CDR3 is built from 17 residues. Germline CDR1 and CDR2: MGHRA and YSYEKL. The trim removed 4 bases at V and 0 bases at J, leaving 9 bases unmatched. CDR3 nucleotides: TGCGCCAGCAGCCTCCGGACAGGGGCCCTCACTAACTATGGCTACACCTTC. It encodes CASSLRTGALTNYGYTF.

V usage is TRBV6-6 and J usage is TRBJ1-5, with D possibly matching TRBD1 (5 bases). Trimming pared 6 bases from V and 0 bases from J, leaving 18 bases between. This CDR3 has 17 residues. Germline V gene lookup returns CDR1 MNHNY and CDR2 SVGAGI (reference sequence). CDR3 in DNA: TGTGCCAGCAGCTCAAGACAGTCCCCTTATAGCAATCAGCCCCAGCATTTT. It codes for CASSSRQSPYSNQPQHF.

Only a few counts were recorded for this clonotype. The chain employs TRBV12-3 or TRBV12-4 and TRBJ1-4, with 9 nucleotides matching TRBD1. The CDR3 length is 14 residues. The junction had 4 bases not matched to a gene; V was cut back by 5 bases and J by 6 bases. The CDR3 region is CASSDRDRDEKLFF. The CDR3 region has the DNA TGTGCCAGCAGTGACCGGGACAGGGATGAAAAACTGTTTTTT.

This clonotype showed up just a few times. V is TRBV7-6 and J is TRBJ1-2, with a possible D match to TRBD1 (5 bases). Germline loops: CDR1 SGHVS, CDR2 FNYEAQ. Trimming took off 5 bases at V and 4 bases at J, with 17 bases between the two ends. The length of the CDR3 is 15 residues. CDR3 region: CASSPRGPMGYGYTF. CDR3 DNA: TGTGCCAGCAGCCCCCGGGGACCGATGGGCTATGGCTACACCTTC.

The V gene is TRBV12-3 or TRBV12-4, the J gene TRBJ1-5; a weak D match, TRBD1 (6 bases). This CDR3 comprises 11 residues. V lost 6 bases, J lost 11 bases, and 11 bases lay in between. The CDR3 loop reads CASSRGSAQHF. The CDR3 coding sequence is TGTGCCAGCAGCAGGGGTTCGGCCCAGCATTTT.

This clonotype was counted between two and nine times. The chain is built from TRBV6-2 or TRBV6-3 and TRBJ2-1; 8 bases are a match to TRBD2. Germline V CDR1 and CDR2: MNHEY, SVGEGT. The CDR3 contains 15 residues. Germline trimming cut 6 bases from V and 3 bases from J; bases unmatched to any gene: 7. For the CDR3, the DNA is TGTGCCAGCAGCCAGAGCGGGGGACGCTACAATGAGCAGTTCTTC. It codes for CASSQSGGRYNEQFF.